Presented here are 18 T cell receptor beta chains from one specimen sequenced in a study of blood T cells in healthy people across ages (dated by TCRdb to the mid-2010s). Library preparation used 5' RACE. TCRdb lists the instrument as Illumina HiSeq 2500. A second PCR of about 6 to 12 cycles was performed with a sample-barcoded 5' primer and a J-beta primer mix. TCRdb reworked the public reads: Q25 trimming with fastp, MiXCR clone assembly, productive beta chains retained. Identical CDR3 proteins give one entry, which carries the most common genes and DNA. In this sample the table shows some 1,000,000 distinct CDR3 sequences, roughly a quarter of which occur a single time. The biggest ten clones account for less than 0.75% of the sample. The same sample was also studied in work on T cells of mothers and their children.

Sequenced sample: blood. Source of these receptors: a girl aged 2-10 years in good health.

This sequence joins TRBV9 and TRBJ1-2, with a possible D match to TRBD1 (6 bases). V was cut by 0 bases and J by 8 bases, with 17 bases left in between. The CDR3 totals 15 residues. Germline values: CDR1 SGDLS, CDR2 YYNGEE. CDR3 coding DNA: TGTGCCAGCAGCGTAGCTCGGGGGCAGGCCTGGGGCTACACCTTC. It encodes CASSVARGQAWGYTF. The full variable domain, in which reference TRBV9 and TRBJ1-2 provide the parts outside the CDR3, is DSGVTQTPKHLITATGQRVTLRCSPRSGDLSVYWYQQSLDQGLQFLIQYYNGEERAKGNILERFSAQQFPDLHSELNLSSLELGDSALYFCASSVARGQAWGYTFGSGTRLTVV.

The chain has TRBV10-3 and TRBJ2-7, with 7 bases fitting TRBD1. CDR1 is ENHRY, CDR2 SYGVKD, per germline. V dropped 8 bases and J dropped 4; count of bases not matched to a gene: 11. CDR3 length equals 14 residues. The CDR3 DNA sequence: TGTGCCATCTGGGCAGGGGGTATCGAATACGAGCAGTACTTC. It translates to CAIWAGGIEYEQYF.

J is TRBJ1-4 and V is TRBV5-6; D uncertain. Germline V CDR1 and CDR2: SGHDT, YYEEEE. The V gene lost 8 bases and the J gene lost 8 bases, with 16 bases spanning the gap. The CDR3 extends over 13 amino acids. The CDR3 coding sequence is TGTGCCAGTCACGACGGAGGAGAGGAAAAACTGTTTTTT. Its translation: CASHDGGEEKLFF.

This rearrangement joins TRBV6-1 to TRBJ2-7, with D perhaps matching TRBD1 or TRBD2 (5 bases each). V was trimmed by 2 bases and J by 6 bases, leaving 14 bases between them. Germline lookup yields CDR1 MNHNS and CDR2 SASEGT. CDR3 size: 14 residues. The CDR3 DNA reads as TGTGCCAGCAGTGAATCCCTCCTTGGGGGCGAGCAGTACTTC. This encodes CASSESLLGGEQYF.

The chain uses TRBV9 and TRBJ2-3, with 8 bases fitting TRBD2. This CDR3 is 13 amino acids long. V was pared by 3 bases and J by 5 bases, with 2 bases of the junction left unmatched. The germline gives CDR1 SGDLS, CDR2 YYNGEE. This chain's CDR3 is CASSAGGLDTQYF. CDR3 in DNA: TGTGCCAGCAGCGCGGGGGGGTTAGATACGCAGTATTTT.

The chain joins TRBV7-9 to TRBJ2-3; D is possibly TRBD1 (6 bases). The V and J ends lost 2 bases and 0 bases respectively, with 15 bases between them. The V gene's germline CDR1 is SEHNR and CDR2 FQNEAQ (reference sequence). The CDR3 consists of 17 residues. The CDR3, as DNA: TGTGCCAGCAGCTTATCGTTAGCGCAGGGGAGCACAGATACGCAGTATTTT. It is translated as CASSLSLAQGSTDTQYF.

The genes are TRBV4-2 and TRBJ2-3; D may be TRBD1 (5 bases). The germline V gene encodes CDR1 LGHNA and CDR2 YNFKEQ. Trimming removed 5 bases from V and 0 bases from J, with 9 bases in between. The CDR3 runs 14 residues. DNA of the CDR3: TGTGCCAGCAGCGGACAAACTAGCACAGATACGCAGTATTTT. Amino acids: CASSGQTSTDTQYF.

This chain links TRBV11-1 with TRBJ2-1, with TRBD2 matching over 9 bases. In germline, CDR1 is SGHAT, CDR2 FQDESV (reference sequence). The CDR3 spans 15 residues. V shed 5 bases and J 4 bases; nucleotides not matched to a gene: 6. The CDR3 protein is CASSLSSGTYNEQFF. CDR3 nucleotides: TGTGCCAGCAGCCTCTCTAGCGGGACATACAATGAGCAGTTCTTC.

The chain couples TRBV9 to TRBJ2-1, with 11 bases fitting TRBD2. The germline gives CDR1 SGDLS, CDR2 YYNGEE. The CDR3 is 14 residues long. V lost 3 bases and J lost 7; bases outside the gene matches: 3. CDR3 in amino acids: CASSGSGGGNEQFF. The CDR3 nucleotides read TGTGCCAGCAGCGGTAGCGGGGGGGGTAATGAGCAGTTCTTC.

The chain uses TRBV6-1 and TRBJ2-5; the D gene could be TRBD1 or TRBD2 (6 bases each). CDR3 length equals 14 residues. Germline loops: CDR1 MNHNS, CDR2 SASEGT. Trimming pared 2 bases from V and 4 bases from J, leaving 11 bases between. The chain's CDR3 is CASSEWRGTETQYF. CDR3 coding DNA: TGTGCCAGCAGTGAATGGAGGGGGACAGAGACCCAGTACTTC.

The chain has TRBV29-1 and TRBJ2-1; perhaps D is TRBD1 or TRBD2 (5 bases each). V lost 6 bases to trimming and J lost 4 bases, with 10 bases between them. The CDR3 totals 12 residues. CDR1 is SQVTM, CDR2 ANQGSEA, per germline. The CDR3 DNA reads as TGCAGCGTGGGACGGAGTTACAATGAGCAGTTCTTC. This gives the protein CSVGRSYNEQFF.

On this clonotype itself: A junction boundary mismatches the germline segment, possibly from a read error. The chain joins TRBV29-1 to TRBJ2-2; D is undetermined. CDR1 is SQVTM and CDR2 is ANQGSEA in the germline V gene. The CDR3 has 13 amino acids. This chain's CDR3 is CRVARKNTGELFF. CDR3 coding DNA: TGCAGAGTTGCCAGGAAGAACACCGGGGAGCTGTTTTTT.

This clonotype showed up just a few times. The chain uses TRBV2 and TRBJ2-3, with D tentatively TRBD1 (5 bases). The CDR3 spans 10 residues. Trimming stripped 10 bases from V and 6 bases from J, with 8 bases between. Germline loops: CDR1 SNHLY, CDR2 FYNNEI. The CDR3 DNA reads as TGTGCCACCAGGGTTGATACGCAGTATTTT. Translation: CATRVDTQYF.

This clonotype was seen a few times. The chain joins TRBV5-1 to TRBJ2-3; no definite D call. Germline V gene lookup returns CDR1 SGHRS and CDR2 YFSETQ. V was pared by 3 bases and J by 9 bases, with 14 bases between. This CDR3 is 13 amino acids long. CDR3 sequence reads: CASSSLADNTQYF. CDR3 DNA: TGCGCCAGCAGCTCGTTGGCCGACAACACGCAGTATTTT.

This clonotype has more than one count but fewer than ten. V usage is TRBV7-3 and J usage is TRBJ2-2; D is uncertain. Germline V gene data show CDR1 as SGHTA and CDR2 as FQGTGA. CDR3 length equals 14 residues. The ends were cut back, 5 bases at V and 3 bases at J, with 10 bases in the middle. CDR3 loop: CASSPNGHTGELFF. The CDR3 bases are TGTGCCAGCAGCCCTAATGGACACACCGGGGAGCTGTTTTTT.

This chain uses TRBV27 with TRBJ1-5; possibly TRBD1 for D (5 bases). This CDR3 comprises 14 residues. Germline V gene sequence: CDR1 MNHEY, CDR2 SMNVEV (reference sequence). V lost 3 bases to trimming and J lost 4 bases, with 10 bases between them. The CDR3 region is CASSFSGLNQPQHF. The CDR3 coding sequence is TGTGCCAGCAGTTTCTCGGGGCTTAATCAGCCCCAGCATTTT.

This clonotype was detected only a few times. The chain couples TRBV5-6 to TRBJ2-7; D gene ambiguous. V shed 4 bases and J shed 6 bases, with 17 bases lying between them. In germline, CDR1 is SGHDT, CDR2 YYEEEE. The CDR3 spans 14 residues. The CDR3 DNA sequence: TGTGCCAGCAGCCTGGTGGCTGGAACGGGCGAGCAGTACTTC. Residues: CASSLVAGTGEQYF.

This clonotype was seen only a few times. CDR3 bases: TGTGCCAGCAGCCAAGATCGGGTTGACGAGCAGTACTTC. This encodes CASSQDRVDEQYF. The chain links TRBV4-2 to TRBJ2-7, with D uncertain. Germline V gene data show CDR1 as LGHNA and CDR2 as YNFKEQ. Trimming stripped 0 bases from V and 5 bases from J, with 8 bases between. This CDR3 is 13 amino acids long.